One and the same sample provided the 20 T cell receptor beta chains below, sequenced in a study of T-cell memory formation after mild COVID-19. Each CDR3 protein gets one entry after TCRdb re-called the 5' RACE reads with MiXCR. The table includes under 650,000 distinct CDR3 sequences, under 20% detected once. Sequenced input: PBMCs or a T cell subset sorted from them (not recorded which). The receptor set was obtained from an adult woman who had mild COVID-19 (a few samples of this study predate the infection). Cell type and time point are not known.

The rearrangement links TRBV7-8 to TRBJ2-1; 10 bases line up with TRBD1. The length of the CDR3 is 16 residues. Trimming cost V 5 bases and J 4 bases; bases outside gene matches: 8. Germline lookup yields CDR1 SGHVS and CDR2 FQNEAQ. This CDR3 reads CASSPRRDRGYNEQFF. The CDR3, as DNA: TGTGCCAGCAGCCCACGACGGGACAGGGGATACAATGAGCAGTTCTTC.

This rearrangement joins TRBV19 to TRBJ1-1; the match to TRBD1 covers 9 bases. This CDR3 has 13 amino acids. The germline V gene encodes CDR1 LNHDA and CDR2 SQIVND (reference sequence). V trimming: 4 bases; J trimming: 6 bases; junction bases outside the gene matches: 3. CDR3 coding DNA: TGTGCCAGTAGTACCTGGACAGGGGCTGAAGCTTTCTTT. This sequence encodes CASSTWTGAEAFF.

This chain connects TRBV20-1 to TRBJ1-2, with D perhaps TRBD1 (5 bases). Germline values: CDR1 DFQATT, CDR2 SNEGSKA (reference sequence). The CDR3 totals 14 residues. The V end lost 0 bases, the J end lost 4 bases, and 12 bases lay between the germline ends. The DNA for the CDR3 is TGCAGTGCTAGAGATGCAGGGTATGGCTATGGCTACACCTTC. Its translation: CSARDAGYGYGYTF.

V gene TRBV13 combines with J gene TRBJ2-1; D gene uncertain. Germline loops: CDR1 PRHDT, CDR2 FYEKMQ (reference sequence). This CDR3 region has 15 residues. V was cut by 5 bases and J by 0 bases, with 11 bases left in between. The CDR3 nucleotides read TGTGCCAGCAGCCCTCGGATAAACTCCTACAATGAGCAGTTCTTC. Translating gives CASSPRINSYNEQFF.

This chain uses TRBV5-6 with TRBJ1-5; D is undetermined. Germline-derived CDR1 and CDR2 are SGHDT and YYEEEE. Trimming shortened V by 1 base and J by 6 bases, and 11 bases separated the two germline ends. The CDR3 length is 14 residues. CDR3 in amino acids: CASSLLAAGQPQHF. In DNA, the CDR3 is TGTGCCAGCAGCTTGCTGGCAGCCGGTCAGCCCCAGCATTTT. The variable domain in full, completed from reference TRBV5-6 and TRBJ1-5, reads DAGVTQSPTHLIKTRGQQVTLRCSPKSGHDTVSWYQQALGQGPQFIFQYYEEEERQRGNFPDRFSGHQFPNYSSELNVNALLLGDSALYLCASSLLAAGQPQHFGDGTRLSIL.

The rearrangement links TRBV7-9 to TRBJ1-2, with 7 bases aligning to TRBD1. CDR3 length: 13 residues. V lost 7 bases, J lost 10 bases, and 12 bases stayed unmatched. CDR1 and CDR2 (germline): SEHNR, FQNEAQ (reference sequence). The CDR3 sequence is CASTQGGLDVYTF. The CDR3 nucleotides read TGTGCCAGCACCCAGGGGGGATTGGACGTCTACACCTTC.

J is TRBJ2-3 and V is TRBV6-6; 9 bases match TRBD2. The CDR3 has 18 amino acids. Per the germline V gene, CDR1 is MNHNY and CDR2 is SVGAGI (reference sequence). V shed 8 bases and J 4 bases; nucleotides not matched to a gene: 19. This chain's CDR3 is CASGSGGPGLAIPDTQYF. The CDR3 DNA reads TGTGCCAGCGGCTCAGGGGGACCGGGACTAGCAATTCCAGATACGCAGTATTTT.

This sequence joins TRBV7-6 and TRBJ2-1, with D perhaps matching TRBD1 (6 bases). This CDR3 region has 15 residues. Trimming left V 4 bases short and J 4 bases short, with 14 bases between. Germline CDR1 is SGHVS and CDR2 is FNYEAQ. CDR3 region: CASSSSGQTYNEQFF. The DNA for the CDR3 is TGTGCCAGCAGCTCATCCGGACAGACTTACAATGAGCAGTTCTTC.

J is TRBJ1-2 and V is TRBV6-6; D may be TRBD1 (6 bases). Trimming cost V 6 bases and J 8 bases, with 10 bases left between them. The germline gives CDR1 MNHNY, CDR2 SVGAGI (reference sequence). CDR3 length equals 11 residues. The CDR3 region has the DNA TGTGCCAGCAGACGGACAGTCGGCTACACCTTC. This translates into CASRRTVGYTF.

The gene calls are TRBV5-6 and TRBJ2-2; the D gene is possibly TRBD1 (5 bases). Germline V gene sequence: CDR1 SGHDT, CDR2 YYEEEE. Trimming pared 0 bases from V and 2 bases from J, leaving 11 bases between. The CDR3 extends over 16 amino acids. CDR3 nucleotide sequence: TGTGCCAGCAGCTTGGAGGTCAGGGTCAACACCGGGGAGCTGTTTTTT. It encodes CASSLEVRVNTGELFF.

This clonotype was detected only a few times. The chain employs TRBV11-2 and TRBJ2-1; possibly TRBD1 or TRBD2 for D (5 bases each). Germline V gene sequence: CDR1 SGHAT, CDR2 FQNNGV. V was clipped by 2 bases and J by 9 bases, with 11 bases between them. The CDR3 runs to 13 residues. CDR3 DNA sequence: TGTGCCAGCAGCTTACTGGGGGTGGCTGAGCAGTTCTTC. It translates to CASSLLGVAEQFF.

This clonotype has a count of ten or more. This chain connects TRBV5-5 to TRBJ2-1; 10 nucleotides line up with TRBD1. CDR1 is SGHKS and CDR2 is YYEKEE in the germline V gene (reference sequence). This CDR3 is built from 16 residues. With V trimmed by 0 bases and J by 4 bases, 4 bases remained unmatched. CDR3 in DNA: TGTGCCAGCAGCTTGGGAATGGGACAGGGGTACAATGAGCAGTTCTTC. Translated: CASSLGMGQGYNEQFF.

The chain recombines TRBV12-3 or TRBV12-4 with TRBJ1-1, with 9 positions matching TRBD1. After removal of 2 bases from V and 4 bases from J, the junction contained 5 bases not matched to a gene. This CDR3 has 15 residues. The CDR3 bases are TGTGCCAGCAGTTTACCCGGGACAGGGAGCACTGAAGCTTTCTTT. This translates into CASSLPGTGSTEAFF.

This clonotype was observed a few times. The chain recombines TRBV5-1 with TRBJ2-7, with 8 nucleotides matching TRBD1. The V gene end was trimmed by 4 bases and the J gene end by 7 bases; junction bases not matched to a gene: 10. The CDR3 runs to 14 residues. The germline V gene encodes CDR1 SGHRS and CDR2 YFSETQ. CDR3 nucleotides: TGCGCCAGCAGCGTCTCCATTCACAGGGGGGAGCAGTACTTC. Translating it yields CASSVSIHRGEQYF. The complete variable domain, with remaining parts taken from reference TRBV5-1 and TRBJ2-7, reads KAGVTQTPRYLIKTRGQQVTLSCSPISGHRSVSWYQQTPGQGLQFLFEYFSETQRNKGNFPGRFSGRQFSNSRSEMNVSTLELGDSALYLCASSVSIHRGEQYFGPGTRLTVT.

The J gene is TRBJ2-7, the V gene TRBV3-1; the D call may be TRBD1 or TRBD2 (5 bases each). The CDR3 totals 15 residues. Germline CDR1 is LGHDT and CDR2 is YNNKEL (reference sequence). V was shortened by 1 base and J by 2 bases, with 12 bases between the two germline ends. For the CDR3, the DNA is TGTGCCAGCAGCCAAGGGTACGGGACCGCCTACGAGCAGTACTTC. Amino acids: CASSQGYGTAYEQYF.

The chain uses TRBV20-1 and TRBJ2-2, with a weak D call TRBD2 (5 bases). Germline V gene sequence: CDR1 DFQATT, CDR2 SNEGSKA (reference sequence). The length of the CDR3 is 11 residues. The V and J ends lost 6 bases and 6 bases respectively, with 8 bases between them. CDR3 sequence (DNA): TGCAGTGCGCGGGCCCCCGGGGAGCTGTTTTTT. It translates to CSARAPGELFF.

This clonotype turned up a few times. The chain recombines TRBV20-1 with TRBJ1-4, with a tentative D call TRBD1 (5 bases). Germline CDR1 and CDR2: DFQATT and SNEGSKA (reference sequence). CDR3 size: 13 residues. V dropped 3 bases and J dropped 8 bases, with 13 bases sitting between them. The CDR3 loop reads CSASPGPREKLFF. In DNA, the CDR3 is TGCAGTGCTAGTCCGGGACCTCGGGAAAAACTGTTTTTT.

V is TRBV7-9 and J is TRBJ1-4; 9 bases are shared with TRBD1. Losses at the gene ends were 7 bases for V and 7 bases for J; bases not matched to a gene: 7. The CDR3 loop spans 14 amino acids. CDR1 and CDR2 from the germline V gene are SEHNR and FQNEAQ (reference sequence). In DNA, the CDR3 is TGTGCCAGCACACCGGGACAGGGAATTGAAAAACTGTTTTTT. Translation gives CASTPGQGIEKLFF.

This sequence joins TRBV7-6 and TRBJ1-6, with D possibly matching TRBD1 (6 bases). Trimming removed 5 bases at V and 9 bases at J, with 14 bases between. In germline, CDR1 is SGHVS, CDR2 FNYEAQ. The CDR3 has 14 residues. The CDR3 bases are TGTGCCAGCAGCGCAGGGGTTGATTCTTCACCCCTCCACTTT. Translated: CASSAGVDSSPLHF.

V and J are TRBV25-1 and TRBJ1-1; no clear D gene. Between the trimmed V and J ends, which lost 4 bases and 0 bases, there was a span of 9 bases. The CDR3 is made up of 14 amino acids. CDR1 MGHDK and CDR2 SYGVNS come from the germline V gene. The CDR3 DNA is TGTGCCAGCAGTGTGACGACAATGAACACTGAAGCTTTCTTT. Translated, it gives CASSVTTMNTEAFF.